This T cell receptor beta chain was captured by sequencing in a study of T cells after yellow fever vaccination. TCRdb ran MiXCR on the 5' RACE reads and lists one entry per CDR3 protein. The sample contains approximately 96,000 distinct CDR3 sequences, roughly 9% of which appear only once. The CDR3 is 13 residues long. The V gene lost 3 bases and the J gene lost 2 bases, with 7 bases spanning the gap. Germline V gene lookup returns CDR1 MNHEY and CDR2 SMNVEV (reference sequence). Notes on the study in general: A secondary response was less intense yet reached its peak sooner, at day 5 versus 15. Booster sampling recovered most clones from primary vaccination (96% CD4, approximately 90% CD8).

The clonotype was recovered from a man aged 18 to 29 who received the YFV17D yellow fever vaccine. The chain is built from TRBV27 and TRBJ2-5; D not resolved. The source was CD8+ T cells not binding an NS4B(214-222) dextramer, sorted from PBMCs, collected less than 16 days after the first yellow fever vaccination. The CDR3: CASSFNRQETQYF. In DNA form, the CDR3 reads TGTGCCAGCAGTTTTAATAGACAAGAGACCCAGTACTTC.